One sample yielded the 20 T cell receptor beta chains listed below, sequenced in a study of technical replicates of blood from a few donors (TCRdb year 2017). Library prep was done by the immunoSEQ multiplex PCR assay. TCRdb obtained this table from immuneACCESS and retained in-frame rearrangements with V and J assigned. These tables miss some clones; where compared with another copy, unresolved V genes account for less than half of the shortfall, and the remainder is unexplained. The sample has under 95,000 clones on record, around 92% of them singletons. The top ten clones comprise 0.37% of the sample. The sample taken for sequencing was T cells isolated from PBMCs. Receptors were obtained from a human donor in good health. Some clones in this sample may be carry-over from other donors' samples.

CDR3 residues: CASRGGTANNMNTEAFF. The CDR3 DNA sequence: TGTGCCAGCAGAGGCGGGACAGCCAACAACATGAACACTGAAGCTTTCTTT. This rearrangement joins TRBV7-9 to TRBJ1-1; 7 nucleotides line up with TRBD1. The length of the CDR3 is 17 residues. The J segment lost 0 bases and the V segment lost 6 bases, leaving 13 bases of the junction unmatched. Germline-derived CDR1 and CDR2 are SEHNR and FQNEAQ (reference sequence).

The chain combines TRBV30 with TRBJ2-7; a possible D gene is TRBD1 (7 bases). This CDR3 is built from 13 residues. V lost 4 bases and J lost 3, with 13 bases in between. Germline V CDR1 and CDR2: GTSNPN, SVGIG (reference sequence). The CDR3 is CAWNRQGGYEQYF. The CDR3 DNA reads as TGTGCCTGGAACAGACAGGGAGGCTACGAGCAGTACTTC.

The gene calls are TRBV18 and TRBJ1-4; D is undetermined. Germline V gene lookup returns CDR1 KGHSH and CDR2 LQKENI. Between the trimmed V and J ends, which lost 4 bases and 8 bases, there was a span of 11 bases. The CDR3 runs to 13 residues. CDR3 in amino acids: CASSQVEEEKLFF. The DNA for the CDR3 is TGTGCCAGCTCACAGGTTGAGGAAGAAAAACTGTTTTTT. The whole variable domain, filled in from reference TRBV18 and TRBJ1-4, reads NAGVMQNPRHLVRRRGQEARLRCSPMKGHSHVYWYRQLPEEGLKFMVYLQKENIIDESGMPKERFSAEFPKEGPSILRIQQVVRGDSAAYFCASSQVEEEKLFFGSGTQLSVL.

This clone was counted once. The gene calls are TRBV19 and TRBJ2-1; 9 nucleotides align to TRBD1. V gave up 3 bases and J gave up 0 bases; unmatched junction bases: 6. The CDR3 covers 17 residues. Germline CDR1 LNHDA, CDR2 SQIVND (reference sequence). This CDR3 is CASSIGTGISSYNEQFF. The CDR3 nucleotides are TGTGCCAGTAGTATTGGGACAGGGATAAGCTCCTACAATGAGCAGTTCTTC.

The chain employs TRBV27 and TRBJ1-1; D gene uncertain. The CDR3 covers 15 residues. The V gene lost 4 bases and the J gene lost 5 bases, with 17 bases spanning the gap. Germline CDR1 and CDR2: MNHEY and SMNVEV (reference sequence). The CDR3 nucleotides read TGTGCCAGCAGTTCCAGTTATGAGGTATTGACTGAAGCTTTCTTT. This encodes CASSSSYEVLTEAFF.

This clone came up once. This chain uses TRBV7-6 with TRBJ1-3, with a tentative D call TRBD1 (6 bases). The germline V gene encodes CDR1 SGHVS and CDR2 FNYEAQ. CDR3 length: 17 amino acids. V was shortened by 4 bases and J by 0 bases, with 16 bases between the two germline ends. This CDR3 is CASSSPTGWGSGNTIYF. In DNA form, the CDR3 reads TGTGCCAGCAGCTCACCGACAGGTTGGGGCTCTGGAAACACCATATATTTT.

V gene TRBV11-3 combines with J gene TRBJ2-7, with D tentatively TRBD1 (6 bases). The V and J ends lost 5 bases and 2 bases respectively, with 22 bases between them. The length of the CDR3 is 17 residues. From germline, CDR1 is SGHNT and CDR2 YENEEA. CDR3: CASSPAGQSRGAYEQYF. CDR3 DNA sequence: TGTGCCAGCAGCCCGGCCGGACAGTCTAGAGGGGCCTACGAGCAGTACTTC.

This chain connects TRBV5-1 to TRBJ2-5; a weak D match, TRBD1 (5 bases). The CDR3 covers 14 residues. The germline V gene has CDR1 SGHRS and CDR2 YFSETQ. Trimming shortened V by 3 bases and J by 1 base, and 10 bases separated the two germline ends. In DNA form, the CDR3 reads TGCGCCAGCAGCTGGATTGACAGCCAAGAGACCCAGTACTTC. This translates into CASSWIDSQETQYF. Based on the CDR3 plus reference TRBV5-1 and TRBJ2-5, the full variable domain is KAGVTQTPRYLIKTRGQQVTLSCSPISGHRSVSWYQQTPGQGLQFLFEYFSETQRNKGNFPGRFSGRQFSNSRSEMNVSTLELGDSALYLCASSWIDSQETQYFGPGTRLLVL.

This clone was detected only once. The chain is built from TRBV11-2 and TRBJ2-7; 10 positions agree with TRBD1. This CDR3 contains 17 residues. The V gene's germline CDR1 is SGHAT and CDR2 FQNNGV. With V trimmed by 0 bases and J by 2 bases, 7 bases remained unmatched. This CDR3 is CASSLEIQTGGTYEQYF. The CDR3 region has the DNA TGTGCCAGCAGCTTAGAAATTCAGACAGGGGGCACCTACGAGCAGTACTTC.

The chain is built from TRBV4-3 and TRBJ2-6, with 7 bases that match TRBD2. V trimming: 2 bases; J trimming: 0 bases; junction bases outside the gene matches: 4. The germline V gene encodes CDR1 LGHNA and CDR2 YSLEER. The CDR3 has 17 residues. The CDR3 sequence is CASSQPSSGSGANVLTF. The CDR3 DNA reads TGCGCCAGCAGCCAACCTTCTAGCGGCTCTGGGGCCAACGTCCTGACTTTC.

The rearrangement joins TRBV6-5 to TRBJ1-1; tentatively, D is TRBD1 (5 bases). Deletions cut 10 bases from V and 1 base from J, with 13 bases between. The CDR3 runs to 13 residues. Germline loops: CDR1 MNHEY, CDR2 SVGAGI. In DNA form, the CDR3 reads TGTGCCACCTCTAAGGGGCCGAACACTGAAGCTTTCTTT. This sequence encodes CATSKGPNTEAFF.

The V call is TRBV28, the J call TRBJ2-1; D might be TRBD2 (6 bases). Germline V gene sequence: CDR1 MDHEN, CDR2 SYDVKM. With 7 bases removed from V and 6 bases from J, the gap between germline ends came to 13 bases. This CDR3 comprises 13 residues. This chain's CDR3 is CASTSGSINEQFF. In nucleotides, the CDR3 is TGTGCCAGCACCTCCGGGAGCATCAATGAGCAGTTCTTC.

V gene TRBV27 combines with J gene TRBJ1-5, with TRBD1 as a possible D gene (5 bases). This CDR3 has 14 residues. Trimming took 0 bases from V and 4 from J, leaving 7 bases between them. Germline V gene sequence: CDR1 MNHEY, CDR2 SMNVEV (reference sequence). The CDR3 DNA reads as TGTGCCAGCAGTTTATCCCGGGGGAATCAGCCCCAGCATTTT. Residues: CASSLSRGNQPQHF.

The chain couples TRBV5-1 to TRBJ2-1; possible D gene TRBD2, 5 bases. This CDR3 spans 12 amino acids. CDR1 is SGHRS, CDR2 YFSETQ, per germline. The V and J ends lost 8 bases and 7 bases respectively, with 13 bases between them. The CDR3 DNA is TGCGCCAGGAGGACGGAGGTGAATGAGCAGTTCTTC. As protein: CARRTEVNEQFF.

The chain combines TRBV10-2 with TRBJ2-7; 10 bases map to TRBD1. CDR3 length: 14 residues. CDR1 is WSHSY and CDR2 is SAAADI in the germline V gene. The V and J ends lost 7 bases and 6 bases, in that order; junction bases with no gene match: 9. CDR3 region: CASMGQGYRSEQYF. CDR3 coding DNA: TGCGCCAGCATGGGACAGGGGTATCGTTCCGAGCAGTACTTC.

This chain joins TRBV27 and TRBJ1-2; tentative D call: TRBD1 (6 bases). Between the trimmed V and J ends, which lost 3 bases and 8 bases, there was a span of 13 bases. Germline V CDR1 and CDR2: MNHEY, SMNVEV (reference sequence). The length of the CDR3 is 13 residues. The CDR3 here is CASSFAGAAGYTF. CDR3 DNA sequence: TGTGCCAGCAGTTTCGCAGGGGCTGCGGGCTACACCTTC.

This chain links TRBV5-1 with TRBJ2-1, with D maybe TRBD1 (6 bases). This CDR3 has 16 amino acids. The V end was cut by 3 bases, the J end by 4 bases, with 17 bases between. The germline CDR1 and CDR2 sequences are SGHRS and YFSETQ. CDR3 sequence reads: CASSSLQGGGYNEQFF. DNA for the CDR3: TGCGCCAGCAGCTCGCTACAGGGCGGAGGTTACAATGAGCAGTTCTTC.

The V call is TRBV30, the J call TRBJ2-1; TRBD1 agrees at 9 bases. Per germline, CDR1 GTSNPN and CDR2 SVGIG (reference sequence). This CDR3 spans 16 amino acids. V shed 3 bases, J shed 4 bases, and the junction held 10 bases outside the gene matches. The CDR3 sequence is CAWSPLGTGTYNEQFF. The CDR3 DNA follows: TGTGCCTGGAGCCCCCTTGGGACAGGGACTTACAATGAGCAGTTCTTC. Using reference TRBV30 and TRBJ2-1 for the parts outside the CDR3, the full variable domain is SQTIHQWPATLVQPVGSPLSLECTVEGTSNPNLYWYRQAAGRGLQLLFYSVGIGQISSEVPQNLSASRPQDRQFILSSKKLLLSDSGFYLCAWSPLGTGTYNEQFFGPGTRLTVL.

This clone was detected only once. The J gene is TRBJ1-1, the V gene TRBV6-1, with D possibly being TRBD1 (5 bases). CDR1 is MNHNS and CDR2 is SASEGT in the germline V gene. Trimming pared 4 bases from V and 8 bases from J, leaving 8 bases between. The CDR3 extends over 11 amino acids. CDR3 bases: TGTGCCAGCAGTGCTAACAGGGAAGCTTTCTTT. This translates into CASSANREAFF.

This clone came up once. The rearrangement joins TRBV4-1 to TRBJ1-1, with D unresolved. The V end lost 1 base, the J end lost 6 bases, and 15 bases lay between the germline ends. The CDR3 contains 15 residues. CDR1 and CDR2 from the germline V gene are MGHRA and YSYEKL. CDR3 nucleotides: TGCGCCAGCAGCCAAGTAACTATTATGTGGTCTGAAGCTTTCTTT. The encoded protein is CASSQVTIMWSEAFF.